This T cell receptor (beta chain) was sequenced during a study of neurological immune-mediated disorders. Findings and limits, study-wide: Phylogenetic grouping placed 18 of 34 multiple sclerosis patients' repertoires in one related-CDR3 cluster, a possible signature. Multiple sclerosis was found to have the least TCR clonal expansion, below healthy controls, and HTLV-1-associated myelopathy the most.

There are many counts of this clonotype. The antigen is not known. TCRdb redid the calling of the 5' RACE reads with MiXCR, one entry per CDR3 protein. Among about 92,000 distinct CDR3 sequences listed, 3% to 4% were seen once. The CDR3 runs 17 residues. Germline values: CDR1 LNHNV, CDR2 YYDKDF (reference sequence). The germline V and J ends were trimmed by 0 bases and 6 bases, with 18 bases remaining between them. Sequencing was performed on PBMCs. V and J are TRBV15 and TRBJ2-1; tentatively, D is TRBD1 (5 bases). This TCR was sampled from a woman between 50 and 59 years old with multiple sclerosis. CDR3 DNA sequence: TGTGCCACCAGCAGAGATGTTGGCAGGGTATCGGGCAATGAGCAGTTCTTC. Protein: CATSRDVGRVSGNEQFF.